The present TCR beta chain was sequenced within a study of cytomegalovirus exposure and HLA in healthy donors. The PCR contained 60 Vbeta and 13 Jbeta primers. The table came from immunoSEQ multiplex PCR; TCRdb's copy has only in-frame clones and leaves some out. The sample holds fewer than 45,000 clones. As concerns this clone: What it binds is not known.

J lost 4 bases, V lost 8 bases, and 10 bases had no gene match. Looked up from germline, CDR1 is SGHTA and CDR2 is FQGNSA. This CDR3 has 15 residues. Findings of the study overall: A later analysis associated some 16,000 TCR beta sequences with HLA alleles at a 0.05 false discovery rate. In an earlier analysis, in approximately 570 donors, most V segments appeared productive either ~87% or ~30% of the time.

Sequenced material: PBMCs. This receptor was identified in a man aged 35-49 years in good health and CMV-seropositive. The chain combines TRBV7-2 with TRBJ2-7; 11 nucleotides align to TRBD2. The CDR3 loop is CASSLSGRASYEQYF. In DNA form, the CDR3 reads TGTGCCAGCTCACTTAGCGGGAGGGCCTCATACGAGCAGTACTTC.